Detailed here is one TCR beta chain. Germline loops: CDR1 MNHNS, CDR2 SASEGT. The trim removed 4 bases at V and 3 bases at J, leaving 8 bases unmatched. The CDR3 consists of 16 residues. This entry belongs to a study of blood T cell repertoires in COVID-19. Study summary: T cells, B-cell-depleted T cells, or PBMCs provided the cDNA or gDNA that served as material.

Repertoires were generated with immunoSEQ multiplex PCR, while TCRdb's copy carries only in-frame clones and drops some. The profile shows about 330,000 clones, 88% of them singletons. Recruitment covered some 25 US areas and drew participants whose ages spanned roughly 18 to 95 years. Grouping used clinical history reported by participants in a survey and questionnaire. V usage is TRBV6-1 and J usage is TRBJ1-4, with 7 positions matching TRBD1. This sequence originates from a man aged 25 to 45 who had recovered from COVID-19. The specimen was PBMCs or T cells enriched from blood (not recorded which). This chain's CDR3 is CASSGRQGWANEKLFF. The DNA for the CDR3 is TGTGCCAGCAGTGGTCGACAGGGATGGGCTAATGAAAAACTGTTTTTT.